A single sample is the source of the 25 T cell receptor beta chains below, sequenced in a study of blood T cells in healthy people across ages (dated by TCRdb to the mid-2010s). The library was made by 5' RACE. The instrument given in TCRdb is Illumina HiSeq 2500. A second about 7 to 11 cycle PCR used a sample-barcoded 5' primer and a J-beta primer mix. The public reads were run again by TCRdb, first through fastp at Q25 and then through MiXCR, and only productive beta chains were kept. CDR3 protein sequences are deduplicated, and each keeps its most common genes and DNA. The sample contains approximately 1,100,000 distinct CDR3 sequences, 40% to 50% of them found a single time. Approximately 19% of the sample comes from the top ten. Sequences were obtained from blood. These TCRs come from a woman aged 55-70 years in good health.

The chain recombines TRBV6-2 or TRBV6-3 with TRBJ2-5; 7 bases fit TRBD1. Germline-derived CDR1 and CDR2 are MNHEY and SVGEGT. This CDR3 has 14 residues. The V segment lost 6 bases and the J segment 1 base; nucleotides outside the gene matches: 5. The CDR3 spells CASRHRDSQETQYF. In DNA, the CDR3 is TGTGCCAGCAGACACCGGGACAGCCAAGAGACCCAGTACTTC.

This clonotype was detected only a few times. The chain is built from TRBV7-2 and TRBJ2-1; D unclear. Trimming took off 5 bases at V and 9 bases at J, with 11 bases between the two ends. The length of the CDR3 is 12 residues. Germline V lookup: CDR1 SGHTA, CDR2 FQGNSA. The CDR3 reads CASSRPYGEQFF. As DNA, the CDR3 is TGTGCCAGCAGCCGGCCTTATGGTGAGCAGTTCTTC. The whole variable domain, filled in from reference TRBV7-2 and TRBJ2-1, reads GAGVSQSPSNKVTEKGKDVELRCDPISGHTALYWYRQSLGQGLEFLIYFQGNSAPDKSGLPSDRFSAERTGGSVSTLTIQRTQQEDSAVYLCASSRPYGEQFFGPGTRLTVL.

This clonotype turned up a few times. This chain joins TRBV29-1 and TRBJ2-3; possibly TRBD1 for D (7 bases). V was clipped by 6 bases and J by 0 bases, with 16 bases between them. CDR1 and CDR2 (germline): SQVTM, ANQGSEA. This CDR3 spans 15 amino acids. CDR3 sequence: CSVAGGITSTDTQYF. CDR3 DNA: TGCAGCGTCGCAGGGGGGATCACTAGCACAGATACGCAGTATTTT.

This clonotype was seen a few times. The rearrangement links TRBV10-3 to TRBJ2-4, with unresolved D. With 2 bases removed from V and 1 base from J, the gap between germline ends came to 6 bases. The CDR3 is 14 residues long. CDR1 and CDR2 (germline): ENHRY, SYGVKD. The CDR3 nucleotides read TGTGCCATCAGTGAGGGGGTGGCCAAAAACATTCAGTACTTC. Protein: CAISEGVAKNIQYF.

This clonotype was picked up a small number of times. The chain recombines TRBV6-6 with TRBJ2-1, with TRBD2 matching over 7 bases. CDR1 is MNHNY and CDR2 is SVGAGI in the germline V gene (reference sequence). With V trimmed by 7 bases and J by 6 bases, 9 bases remained unmatched. The CDR3 length is 14 residues. As DNA, the CDR3 is TGTGCCAGCATTAAAGCGGGAACCTGCAATGAGCAGTTCTTC. Translating gives CASIKAGTCNEQFF.

This clonotype has just one count. The rearrangement links TRBV9 to TRBJ2-5, with no clear D. The CDR3 is 13 amino acids. V lost 4 bases and J lost 5, with 12 bases in between. Germline CDR1 is SGDLS and CDR2 is YYNGEE. The CDR3: CASSPREGETQYF. CDR3 nucleotides: TGTGCCAGCAGCCCAAGGGAAGGGGAGACCCAGTACTTC.

J is TRBJ2-1 and V is TRBV7-2; D unresolved. V was shortened by 2 bases and J by 8 bases, with 10 bases between the two germline ends. The CDR3 runs to 13 residues. CDR1 and CDR2 from the germline V gene are SGHTA and FQGNSA. In DNA form, the CDR3 reads TGTGCCAGCAGCTTATCAAGGAGCCATGAGCAGTTCTTC. Translating gives CASSLSRSHEQFF.

This clonotype was observed a few times. V is TRBV2 and J is TRBJ1-5; D is unclear. Per germline, CDR1 SNHLY and CDR2 FYNNEI. The V and J ends lost 4 bases and 0 bases respectively, with 13 bases between them. This CDR3 has 16 amino acids. The CDR3 sequence: CASSVTTKVSNQPQHF. CDR3 nucleotide sequence: TGTGCCAGCAGTGTAACCACAAAGGTTAGCAATCAGCCCCAGCATTTT.

This clonotype appeared a few times. The chain employs TRBV5-1 and TRBJ2-1; 13 bases are a match to TRBD2. Germline loops: CDR1 SGHRS, CDR2 YFSETQ. The CDR3 runs 15 residues. V shed 4 bases, J shed 9 bases, and the junction held 7 bases outside the gene matches. The CDR3 DNA follows: TGCGCCAGCAGCCCGAGGACTAGCGGGAGCGTTGAGCAGTTCTTC. It translates to CASSPRTSGSVEQFF.

This clonotype turned up a few times. The rearrangement links TRBV20-1 to TRBJ2-3; TRBD1 matches 7 bases. CDR1 and CDR2 from the germline V gene are DFQATT and SNEGSKA (reference sequence). After removal of 4 bases from V and 1 base from J, the junction contained 11 bases not matched to a gene. CDR3 length: 16 amino acids. CDR3 sequence: CSAKDHRGPGTDTQYF. The CDR3 DNA sequence: TGCAGTGCTAAAGACCACAGGGGACCGGGCACAGATACGCAGTATTTT.

The gene calls are TRBV3-1 and TRBJ2-7; 10 bases align to TRBD2. The DNA end is more similar to TRBJ2-5, so the J call may be wrong. CDR1 and CDR2 from the germline V gene are LGHDT and YNNKEL (reference sequence). The CDR3 totals 16 residues. Here the CDR3 reads CASSQDPSGRRETQYF. The CDR3 DNA is TGTGCCAGCAGCCAAGACCCTAGCGGGAGAAGGGAGACCCAGTACTTC.

The sample holds many counts of this clonotype. The rearrangement uses TRBV7-2 and TRBJ2-4; D perhaps matches TRBD1 (5 bases). V gave up 5 bases and J gave up 8 bases, with 13 bases separating them. This CDR3 has 13 residues. Germline V gene data show CDR1 as SGHTA and CDR2 as FQGNSA. The CDR3 DNA is TGTGCCAGCAGCAACTTAAGGGGCTACATTCAGTACTTC. It encodes CASSNLRGYIQYF. The complete variable domain, with remaining parts taken from reference TRBV7-2 and TRBJ2-4, reads GAGVSQSPSNKVTEKGKDVELRCDPISGHTALYWYRQSLGQGLEFLIYFQGNSAPDKSGLPSDRFSAERTGGSVSTLTIQRTQQEDSAVYLCASSNLRGYIQYFGAGTRLSVL.

This clonotype was counted only a few times. The gene calls are TRBV20-1 and TRBJ1-5; the D is unclear. CDR1 is DFQATT and CDR2 is SNEGSKA in the germline V gene (reference sequence). The CDR3 contains 16 residues. Trimming took 4 bases from V and 0 from J, leaving 16 bases between them. CDR3 amino acids: CSAKSVDLYSNQPQHF. CDR3 sequence (DNA): TGCAGTGCTAAATCGGTTGACCTTTATAGCAATCAGCCCCAGCATTTT.

This clonotype has a handful of counts. V and J are TRBV20-1 and TRBJ1-6, with D possibly TRBD1 on 6 matching bases. V lost 4 bases and J 3 bases, leaving 10 bases between the germline ends. Germline V lookup: CDR1 DFQATT, CDR2 SNEGSKA (reference sequence). CDR3 size: 14 residues. The chain's CDR3 is CSAKTGVYNSPLHF. CDR3 sequence (DNA): TGCAGTGCTAAGACAGGAGTCTATAATTCACCCCTCCACTTT.

This clonotype appeared once. The genes are TRBV24-1 and TRBJ2-1; TRBD2 matches 7 bases. CDR1 is KGHDR, CDR2 SFDVKD, per germline. Trimming at V came to 4 bases and at J to 6 bases, leaving 2 bases not matched to a gene. This CDR3 is 13 amino acids long. CDR3 sequence reads: CATSDRTSNEQFF. CDR3 in DNA: TGTGCCACCAGTGACCGGACTAGCAATGAGCAGTTCTTC.

V is TRBV2 and J is TRBJ2-5; 7 bases match TRBD1. The CDR3 has 14 amino acids. Germline V gene lookup returns CDR1 SNHLY and CDR2 FYNNEI. With 7 bases clipped from V and 4 bases from J, the junction kept 9 bases outside the gene matches. The CDR3 DNA sequence: TGTGCCAGCACTACGACAGGGCGAGCAGAGACCCAGTACTTC. It specifies CASTTTGRAETQYF.

This clonotype occurred a few times. The chain carries TRBV7-2 and TRBJ2-7; 7 nucleotides match TRBD2. In germline, CDR1 is SGHTA, CDR2 FQGNSA. The CDR3 is made up of 14 amino acids. Unmatched junction bases numbered 8, after V lost 5 bases and J lost 4 bases. DNA of the CDR3: TGTGCCAGCAGCCTCAGCGGGGACCGGTACGAGCAGTACTTC. This codes for CASSLSGDRYEQYF. Filled out from reference TRBV7-2 and TRBJ2-7, the complete variable domain reads GAGVSQSPSNKVTEKGKDVELRCDPISGHTALYWYRQSLGQGLEFLIYFQGNSAPDKSGLPSDRFSAERTGGSVSTLTIQRTQQEDSAVYLCASSLSGDRYEQYFGPGTRLTVT.

This clonotype was observed a single time. The gene calls are TRBV7-2 and TRBJ2-3; D is unresolved. Germline V CDR1 and CDR2: SGHTA, FQGNSA. The CDR3 is made up of 13 amino acids. This chain's CDR3 is CVTRERSTDTQYF. The CDR3 nucleotides are TGTGTCACTCGCGAGAGGAGCACAGATACGCAGTATTTT. Using reference TRBV7-2 and TRBJ2-3 for the parts outside the CDR3, the full variable domain is GAGVSQSPSNKVTEKGKDVELRCDPISGHTALYWYRQSLGQGLEFLIYFQGNSAPDKSGLPSDRFSAERTGGSVSTLTIQRTQQEDSAVYLCVTRERSTDTQYFGPGTRLTVL.

This clonotype was detected once. This rearrangement joins TRBV4-1 to TRBJ2-3, with D perhaps assigned TRBD1 or TRBD2 (5 bases each). Germline V CDR1 and CDR2: MGHRA, YSYEKL. CDR3 length: 15 amino acids. Trimming removed 2 bases from V and 6 bases from J, with 15 bases in between. CDR3 region: CASSQRGRFGDTQYF. The CDR3 nucleotides are TGCGCCAGCAGCCAACGGGGCAGGTTTGGCGATACGCAGTATTTT.

The gene calls are TRBV27 and TRBJ1-6; the match to TRBD1 covers 10 bases. Trimming cost V 3 bases and J 8 bases; bases outside gene matches: 4. CDR3 size: 15 residues. Germline CDR1 MNHEY, CDR2 SMNVEV (reference sequence). CDR3 in amino acids: CASSFLGTGDSPLHF. The CDR3, as DNA: TGTGCCAGCAGTTTTTTAGGGACAGGGGATTCACCCCTCCACTTT.

V is TRBV20-1 and J is TRBJ2-7; a possible D gene is TRBD2 (6 bases). The CDR3 is 13 amino acids. Germline CDR1 and CDR2: DFQATT and SNEGSKA (reference sequence). V lost 5 bases and J 7 bases, leaving 18 bases between the germline ends. The chain's CDR3 is CSAQAGVDGEQYF. The CDR3 region has the DNA TGCAGTGCTCAAGCGGGCGTAGATGGTGAGCAGTACTTC.

Concerning this clonotype: At one boundary the junction diverges from the germline segment, which might be a read error. The V and J genes are TRBV18 and TRBJ2-7; a weak D match, TRBD1 (6 bases). From germline, CDR1 is KGHSH and CDR2 LQKENI. This CDR3 contains 16 residues. CDR3 protein: CASSYGQLGVNYEQYF. The CDR3 region has the DNA TGTGCCAGCTCGTACGGACAGCTTGGGGTTAACTACGAACAGTACTTC.

For this clonotype: A read error may be the cause here, since a much bigger clone is one base away. The rearrangement links TRBV6-2 or TRBV6-3 to TRBJ2-6, with 8 positions matching TRBD1. Germline lookup yields CDR1 MNHEY and CDR2 SVGEGT. This CDR3 has 16 amino acids. CDR3 residues: CASSLIQGAGANGLTF. The CDR3, as DNA: TGTGCCAGCAGTCTCATCCAGGGGGCTGGGGCCAACGGCCTGACTTTC.

This chain uses TRBV7-2 with TRBJ1-2, with D tentatively TRBD1 (6 bases). Germline-derived CDR1 and CDR2 are SGHTA and FQGNSA. The V end was cut by 5 bases, the J end by 4 bases, with 17 bases between. This CDR3 is 15 amino acids long. CDR3 in DNA: TGTGCCAGCAGCCCTGCCGCGGGGGGCAGCTATGGCTACACCTTC. Amino acids: CASSPAAGGSYGYTF.

Notes on this clonotype: Its ends do not fully match the called genes, so a read error is possible. V and J are TRBV30 and TRBJ2-4, with D maybe TRBD2 (5 bases). Matching the DNA end better, TRBJ2-7 makes the J call doubtful. The CDR3 runs 12 residues. Germline CDR1 reads GTSNPN; CDR2 reads SVGIG (reference sequence). The CDR3 DNA reads TGTGCCGGGAGTCCGAGAATAGGCGAGCAGTACTTC. It specifies CAGSPRIGEQYF.